The T cell receptor beta chain described here comes from a study of CXCR3-negative and CXCR3-positive naive CD8 T cells. Germline-derived CDR1 and CDR2 are MDHEN and SYDVKM. This CDR3 contains 17 residues. It was by 5' RACE with UMI labels that the TRB cDNA libraries were prepared. TCRdb reprocessed the 5' RACE reads and stores each CDR3 protein as one record, lacking DNA. Here the sample table reports some 100,000 distinct CDR3 sequences. As concerns this clonotype: Its antigen is still unknown.

About 310,000 cells per CD8+ T cell subset were flow-sorted in triplicate. Study results and caveats: Naive CXCR3-positive and CXCR3-negative cells shared TRBV-TRBJ usage; memory cells diverged. Against CXCR3-negative naive cells, CXCR3-positive naive cells showed more hydrophobic TRB CDR3s.

The chain joins TRBV28 to TRBJ2-5; TCRdb designates TRBD1, a call that cannot be tested without DNA. What was sequenced was naive CXCR3+ CD8+ T cells from blood. Documented subset: CD45RO-CCR7+CD27+CD95- naive CD8+ T cells expressing CXCR3 (TNR3+). The clonotype originates from a human donor in good health. Some clones in this sample may be carry-over from other donors' samples. The CDR3 loop is CASSLPHRRGRQETQYF.